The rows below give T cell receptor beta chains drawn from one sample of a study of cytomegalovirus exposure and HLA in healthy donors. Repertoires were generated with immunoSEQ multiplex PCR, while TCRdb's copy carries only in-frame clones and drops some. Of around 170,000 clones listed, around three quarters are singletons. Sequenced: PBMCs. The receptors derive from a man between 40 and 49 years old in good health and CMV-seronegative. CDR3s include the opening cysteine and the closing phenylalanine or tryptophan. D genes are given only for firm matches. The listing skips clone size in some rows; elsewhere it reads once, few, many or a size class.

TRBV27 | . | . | CASSFYSNQPQHF
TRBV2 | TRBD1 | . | CASSGQGVSNQPQHF
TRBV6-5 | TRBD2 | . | CASSYSSGGTDTQYF
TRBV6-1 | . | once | CASSPVSGMAGYTF
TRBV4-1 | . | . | CASSQGGGSYQETQYF
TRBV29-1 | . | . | CSVDSLSQGAQYF
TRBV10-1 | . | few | CASSESTLSGKQYF
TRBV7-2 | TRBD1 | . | CASTLRGPNYGYTF
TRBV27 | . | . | CASRQSNQPQHF
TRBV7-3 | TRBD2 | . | CASSLGLDYEQYF
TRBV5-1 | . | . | CASSLGGSNEQFF
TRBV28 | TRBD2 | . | CASSSTSGGSSYNEQFF
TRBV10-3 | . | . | CAISERGLGNSEAFF
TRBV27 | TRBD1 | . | CASSPGTGGYPDTQYF
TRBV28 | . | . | CASSSQGVSYNEQFF
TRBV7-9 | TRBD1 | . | CASSLLGTGADTGELFF
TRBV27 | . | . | CASSLIGGPPYEQYF
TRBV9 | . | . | CASSGHGGDTDTQYF
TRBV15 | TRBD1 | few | CATSRDETGGFSNQPQHF
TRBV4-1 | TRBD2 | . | CASSQTLQREGRGEQFF
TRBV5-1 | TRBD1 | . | CASSFDRGITGELFF
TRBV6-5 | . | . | CASSYSASRTYEQYF
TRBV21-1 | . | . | CASSKAPDRGGYEQYF
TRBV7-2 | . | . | CASSSSGLQTQYF
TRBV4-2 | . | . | CASSQVNTGSEKLFF
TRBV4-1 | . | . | CASSQDHRSSTDTQYF
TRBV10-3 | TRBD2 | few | CAISWSSGRTGELFF
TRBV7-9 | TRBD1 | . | CASSLSGTANTGELFF
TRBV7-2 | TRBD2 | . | CASSYRTSGAAIEQYF
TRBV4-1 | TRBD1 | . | CASSQDSGGSYEQYF
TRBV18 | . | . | CASSPGRSSYNEQFF
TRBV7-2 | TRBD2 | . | CASSPSRVAGSYEQYF
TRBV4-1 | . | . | CASSLVTGAEPQHF
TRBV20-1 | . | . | CSAIGAGQYF
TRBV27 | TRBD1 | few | CASSPDRRSSYEQYF
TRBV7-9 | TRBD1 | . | CASSSGQGGEQYF
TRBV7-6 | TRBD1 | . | CASSLARQGRTGELFF
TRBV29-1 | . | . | CSVLTGEAGELFF
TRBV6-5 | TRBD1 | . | CASSYSGQGAGKLFF
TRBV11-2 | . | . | CASSLGNTYEQYF
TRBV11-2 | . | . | CASSAGSLDQPQHF
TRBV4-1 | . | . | CASSLQTSTDTQYF
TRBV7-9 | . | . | CASSRGGSVQETQYF
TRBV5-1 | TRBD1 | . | CASTSLAGQGMGEQFF
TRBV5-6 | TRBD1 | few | CASSLTYRGLVAEAFF
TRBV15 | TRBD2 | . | CATSRLAGAYNEQFF
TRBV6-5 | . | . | CASAGQKTNNEQFF
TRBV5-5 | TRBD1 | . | CASSARGILGETQYF
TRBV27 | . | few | CASSFDNQETQYF
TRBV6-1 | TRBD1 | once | CASSRGAFNTEAFF
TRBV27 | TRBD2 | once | CASSLGLAGGTGELFF
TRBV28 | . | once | CASRSQYF